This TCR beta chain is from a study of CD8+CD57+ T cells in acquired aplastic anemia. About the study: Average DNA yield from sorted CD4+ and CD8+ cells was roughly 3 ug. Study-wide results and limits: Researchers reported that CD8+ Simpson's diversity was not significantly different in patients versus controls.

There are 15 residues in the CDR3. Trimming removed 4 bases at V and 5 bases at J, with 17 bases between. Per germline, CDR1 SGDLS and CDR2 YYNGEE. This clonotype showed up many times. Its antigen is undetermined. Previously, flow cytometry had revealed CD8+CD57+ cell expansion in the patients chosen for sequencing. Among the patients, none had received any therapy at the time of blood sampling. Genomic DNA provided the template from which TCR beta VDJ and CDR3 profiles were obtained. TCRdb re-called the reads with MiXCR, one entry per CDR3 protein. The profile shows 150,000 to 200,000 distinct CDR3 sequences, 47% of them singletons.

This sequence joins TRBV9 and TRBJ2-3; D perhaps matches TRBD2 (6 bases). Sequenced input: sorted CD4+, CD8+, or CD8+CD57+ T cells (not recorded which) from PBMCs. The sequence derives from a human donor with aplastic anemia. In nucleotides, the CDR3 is TGTGCCAGCAGCCTCTCGGGGGTTCAGGGAGATACGCAGTATTTT. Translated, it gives CASSLSGVQGDTQYF.